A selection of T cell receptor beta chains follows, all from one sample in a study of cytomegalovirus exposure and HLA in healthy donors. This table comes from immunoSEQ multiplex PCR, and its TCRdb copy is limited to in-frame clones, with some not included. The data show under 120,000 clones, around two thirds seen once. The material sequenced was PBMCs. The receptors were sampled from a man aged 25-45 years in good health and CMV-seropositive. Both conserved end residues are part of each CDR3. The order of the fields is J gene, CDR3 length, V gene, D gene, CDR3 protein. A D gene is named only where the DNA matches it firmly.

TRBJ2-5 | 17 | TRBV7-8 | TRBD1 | CASSPRVDRGVGETQYF
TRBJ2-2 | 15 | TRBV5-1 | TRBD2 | CASSSGLAQTGELFF
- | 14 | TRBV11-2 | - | CASSIVGGIYEQYF
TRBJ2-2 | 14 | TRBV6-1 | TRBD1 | CASRTGGDTGELFF
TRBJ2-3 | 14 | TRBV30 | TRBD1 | CAWGTQGPGDTQYF
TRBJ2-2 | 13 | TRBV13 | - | CASSPAASGELFF
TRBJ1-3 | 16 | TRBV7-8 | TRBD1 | CASSSLQGKSGNTIYF
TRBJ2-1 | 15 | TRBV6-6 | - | CASSYFGGQNNEQFF
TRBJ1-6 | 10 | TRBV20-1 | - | CSAENSPLHF
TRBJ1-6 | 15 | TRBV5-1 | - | CASSFGSSYNSPLHF
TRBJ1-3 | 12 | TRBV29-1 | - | CSVAVSGDTIYF
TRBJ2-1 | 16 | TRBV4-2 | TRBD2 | CASSQDMRGSYNEQFF
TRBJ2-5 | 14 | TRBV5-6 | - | CASSLDGGQGTQYF
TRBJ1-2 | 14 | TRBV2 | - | CASTRLTGNYGYTF
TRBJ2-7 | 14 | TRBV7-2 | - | CASSLGLANYEQYF
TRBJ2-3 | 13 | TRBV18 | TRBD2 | CASEGLAGATQYF
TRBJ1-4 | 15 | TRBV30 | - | CAWSPVGGLNEKLFF
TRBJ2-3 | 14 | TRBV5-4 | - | CASRGPGGVYTQYF
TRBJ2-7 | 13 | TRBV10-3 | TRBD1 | CAIRLDRDHEQYF
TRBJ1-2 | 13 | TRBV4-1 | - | CASSQAQGGVYTF
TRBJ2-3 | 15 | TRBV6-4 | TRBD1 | CASRHRQGHTDTQYF
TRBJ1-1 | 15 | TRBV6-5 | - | CASSPLSGWVTEAFF
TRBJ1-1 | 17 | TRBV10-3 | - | CAISKQLVFGEETEAFF
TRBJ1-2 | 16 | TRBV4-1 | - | CASSQVGVGGNYGYTF
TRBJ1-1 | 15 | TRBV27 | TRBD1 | CASSLRGTGFTEAFF
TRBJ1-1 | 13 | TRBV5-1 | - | CASSEGFGTEAFF
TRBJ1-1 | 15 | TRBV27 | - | CASSFSRGGNTEAFF
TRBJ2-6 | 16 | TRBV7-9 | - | CASSSRQVALVNVLTF
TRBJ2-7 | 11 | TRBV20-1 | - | CSVRTGKEQYF
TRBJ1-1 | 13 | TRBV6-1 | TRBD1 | CASRQGLGAEAFF
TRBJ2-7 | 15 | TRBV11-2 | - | CASRDEGTNSYEQYF
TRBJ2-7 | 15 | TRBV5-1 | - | CASSWTGKEDYEQYF
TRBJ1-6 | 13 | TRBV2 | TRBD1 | CASSDEGASPLHF
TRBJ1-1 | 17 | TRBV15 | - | CATSRDKWGRVNTEAFF
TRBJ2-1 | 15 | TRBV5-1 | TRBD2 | CASSSGLGLYNEQFF
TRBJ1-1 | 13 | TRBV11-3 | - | CASSLAGDTEAFF
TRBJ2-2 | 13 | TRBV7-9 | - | CASSSFDTGELFF
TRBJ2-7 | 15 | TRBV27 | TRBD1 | CASSLRAGGFYEQYF
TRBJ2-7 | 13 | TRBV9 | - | CASSDFEGREQYF
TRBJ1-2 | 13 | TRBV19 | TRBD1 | CASSFQGDYGYTF
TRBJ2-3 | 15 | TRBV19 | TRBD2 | CASSITSGGTDTQYF
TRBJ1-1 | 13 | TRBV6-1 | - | CASRNRGATEAFF
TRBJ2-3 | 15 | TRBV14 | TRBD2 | CASSQVIAGGPTQYF
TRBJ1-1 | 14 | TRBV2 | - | CASSEFSANTEAFF
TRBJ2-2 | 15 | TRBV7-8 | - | CASSFQGQITGELFF
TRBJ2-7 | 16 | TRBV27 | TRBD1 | CASSAKPGQGSYEQYF
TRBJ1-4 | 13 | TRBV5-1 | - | CASSSHLNEKLFF
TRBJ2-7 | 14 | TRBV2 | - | CASSTDPTPREQYF
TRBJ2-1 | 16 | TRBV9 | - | CASSVGGTYSYNEQFF
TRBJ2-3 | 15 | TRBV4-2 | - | CASSQGLASTDTQYF
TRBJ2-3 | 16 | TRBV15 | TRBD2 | CATSRDQLAVGDTQYF
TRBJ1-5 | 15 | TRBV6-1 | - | CASSDGGISNQPQHF
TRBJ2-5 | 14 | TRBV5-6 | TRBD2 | CASSARGGAQTQYF
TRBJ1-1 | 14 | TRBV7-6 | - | CASSLETGYTEAFF